These 6 T cell receptor beta chains came from one sample sequenced in a study of T cell responses to AZD1222 COVID-19 vaccine. Data came from immunoSEQ multiplex PCR; TCRdb stores just in-frame clones and leaves some out. The sample includes about 140,000 clones, over 75% of them seen just once. The specimen comprised peripheral blood, sampled on day 0 of AZD1222 vaccination. These receptors all come from an adult in good health.

The rearrangement joins TRBV30 to TRBJ1-6; perhaps TRBD1 as D (5 bases). Germline V lookup: CDR1 GTSNPN, CDR2 SVGIG (reference sequence). V was clipped by 0 bases and J by 6 bases, with 18 bases between them. The CDR3 consists of 17 residues. This CDR3 is CAWSVQRGGVINSPLHF. The CDR3 DNA is TGTGCCTGGAGTGTACAAAGGGGCGGGGTGATTAATTCACCCCTCCACTTT.

The table lists this clone with a count of one. The rearrangement joins TRBV2 to TRBJ1-1; tentatively, D is TRBD1 (5 bases). Germline CDR1 SNHLY, CDR2 FYNNEI. With 7 bases removed from V and 4 bases from J, the gap between germline ends came to 13 bases. The CDR3 is made up of 13 amino acids. CDR3 sequence: CASTQGLATEAFF. CDR3 DNA sequence: TGTGCCAGCACTCAGGGATTGGCCACTGAAGCTTTCTTT.

This sequence joins TRBV15 and TRBJ1-3, with D possibly matching TRBD1 (5 bases). Trimming took off 2 bases at V and 3 bases at J, with 11 bases between the two ends. This CDR3 has 15 amino acids. Germline CDR1 and CDR2: LNHNV and YYDKDF (reference sequence). CDR3 bases: TGTGCCACCAGCAGACGACAGCTAGTTGGAAACACCATATATTTT. Its translation: CATSRRQLVGNTIYF.

This chain uses TRBV7-9 with TRBJ1-2, with D unclear. The CDR3 covers 14 residues. V gave up 1 base and J gave up 0 bases, with 6 bases separating them. The germline V gene encodes CDR1 SEHNR and CDR2 FQNEAQ (reference sequence). Here the CDR3 reads CASSLGGTNYGYTF. DNA of the CDR3: TGTGCCAGCAGCTTAGGCGGCACTAACTATGGCTACACCTTC.

This sequence joins TRBV6-6 and TRBJ1-4; 7 bases are a match to TRBD1. This CDR3 is 14 amino acids long. Germline V gene data show CDR1 as MNHNY and CDR2 as SVGAGI (reference sequence). J gave up 6 bases and V 5 bases, and 6 bases lay outside the gene matches. The CDR3 bases are TGTGCCAGCAGTAACGACAGGGACGATGAAAAACTGTTTTTT. This gives the protein CASSNDRDDEKLFF.

The chain employs TRBV5-1 and TRBJ2-5; D remains unclear. The CDR3 covers 14 residues. Trimming stripped 4 bases from V and 0 bases from J, with 10 bases between. Germline V CDR1 and CDR2: SGHRS, YFSETQ. The CDR3 sequence is CASSPTHYQETQYF. In DNA form, the CDR3 reads TGCGCCAGCAGCCCCACACATTACCAAGAGACCCAGTACTTC.